This TCR beta chain appears in the sequencing data of a study of shared clonotypes between healthy human individuals. Terminally differentiated effector memory CD45RA+ cells were excluded from the naive CD8 cells, which were CD45RO-negative and positively selected for CCR7. This clone was detected only once. Libraries were prepared by immunoSEQ multiplex PCR; TCRdb keeps only in-frame clonotypes and omits some of them. The sample consists of about 2,100,000 clones, 85% to 95% of them appearing once. This CDR3 spans 17 amino acids. Deletions cut 4 bases from V and 0 bases from J, with 13 bases between. The germline CDR1 and CDR2 sequences are KGHSH and LQKENI.

The receptor comes from a man between 18 and 35 years old in good health. Some clones in this sample may be carry-over from other donors' samples. The chain carries TRBV18 and TRBJ2-6; a possible D gene is TRBD1 (6 bases). Sequenced sample: naive CD8+ T cells from PBMCs. In DNA, the CDR3 is TGTGCCAGCTCACGTGAAGGACAGACCTCTGGGGCCAACGTCCTGACTTTC. Translated: CASSREGQTSGANVLTF.